This TCR beta chain comes out of a study of T cell changes during pregnancy in multiple sclerosis. This CDR3 spans 14 amino acids. From germline, CDR1 is LGHNA and CDR2 YNFKEQ. V was pared by 2 bases and J by 6 bases, with 10 bases between. Method: immunoSEQ multiplex PCR; TCRdb's copy keeps in-frame clones and lacks some. The sample has about 36,000 clones, around 90% seen once. Here the sequenced sample was CD4+ T cells from peripheral blood mononuclear cells, taken in the first trimester of pregnancy. The origin of this receptor is a female donor with multiple sclerosis, enrolled in a pregnancy study. V and J are TRBV4-2 and TRBJ2-2; D may be TRBD2 (6 bases). CDR3 sequence (DNA): TGTGCCAGCAGCCAATATACGGGAGCCGGGGAGCTGTTTTTT. It encodes CASSQYTGAGELFF.